These T cell receptor beta chains were read from a single sample in a study of OX40 agonist ivuxolimab in advanced cancers. Here immunoSEQ multiplex PCR was the method, and the copy in TCRdb shows in-frame clones only, minus some. The sample includes 96,000 or so clones, about 90% of them seen just once. The sequencing used CD4+ or CD8+ T cells sorted from blood, collected in a trial of the OX40 agonist ivuxolimab. The receptors shown here come from an adult with an advanced solid tumor such as melanoma, head and neck, liver or kidney cancer. Both conserved end residues are trimmed from each CDR3. Size values are once, few and many counts, or a class for expanded clones, and some rows have none.

TRBJ2-1,few,TRBV19,ASSPGGRKF
TRBJ2-1,-,TRBV6-1,ASSEALTSGRNEQF
TRBJ2-2,-,TRBV23-1,ASSQSGHTGPTPPRNTGELF
TRBJ1-3,-,TRBV6-5,ASSYYPGGFGNTIY
TRBJ1-1,-,TRBV6-6,ASSYSVRGSTEAF
TRBJ1-1,-,TRBV7-2,ASSYSQNTEAF
TRBJ2-7,-,TRBV11-3,ASSLEDSIYEQY
TRBJ2-1,-,TRBV11-3,ASSRGLAGVVSEQF
TRBJ1-3,-,TRBV2,AVQGRGNTIY
TRBJ2-1,-,TRBV11-2,ASSLRTGTYNEQF
TRBJ1-5,-,TRBV18,ASSLQGFSQPQH
TRBJ1-2,-,TRBV6-6,ASSPTGTGGYT
TRBJ1-5,-,TRBV5-1,ASSLVGNQPQH
TRBJ1-2,-,TRBV7-2,ASSFTNYGYT
TRBJ2-1,-,TRBV7-2,ASSLATGTGGKNEQF
TRBJ1-1,-,TRBV16,ASSPQARGRNTEAF
TRBJ2-1,-,TRBV11-3,ASNGYNEQF
TRBJ2-5,-,TRBV5-6,ASSQGGWETQY
TRBJ1-5,-,TRBV7-2,ASSSPWLVNQPQH
TRBJ2-3,-,TRBV7-2,ASSLGPSTDTQY
TRBJ2-2,-,TRBV11-3,ASSLGGGINTGELF
TRBJ1-2,-,TRBV18,ASSPTTATYGYT
TRBJ2-3,-,TRBV11-1,ASSLDPSGMVTDTQY
TRBJ2-1,-,TRBV6-6,ASSYPPGGKQF
TRBJ2-1,-,TRBV27,ASSLERPDYNEQF
TRBJ2-5,-,TRBV2,ASSGGQAGGSQETQY
TRBJ2-7,-,TRBV5-1,ASSVEPGQGKY
TRBJ2-6,-,TRBV18,ASSPGQSFSGANVLT
TRBJ2-3,-,TRBV6-1,ASSDRGGSTDTQY
TRBJ2-5,-,TRBV19,ASSGGAQETQY
TRBJ1-2,-,TRBV2,ASTLGWNYGYT
TRBJ2-7,-,TRBV19,ASSIDTGTLGYEQY
TRBJ2-7,-,TRBV4-3,ASSQRRGGEQY
TRBJ2-7,few,TRBV7-9,ASSGRGVSYEQY
TRBJ2-7,-,TRBV28,ASSSPRVEQY
TRBJ1-2,-,TRBV7-9,ASSPGQRRTNYGYT
TRBJ2-3,-,TRBV19,ASSIGVAGGTDTQY
TRBJ2-7,-,TRBV7-2,ASSLRLAGTYEQY
TRBJ1-1,-,TRBV10-2,ASKRGMNTEAF
TRBJ1-1,-,TRBV7-2,ASSLAIERNTEAF
TRBJ2-3,-,TRBV6-5,ASSYRGTRGDTQY
TRBJ2-3,-,TRBV27,ASRGQLRPTDTQY
TRBJ1-5,-,TRBV18,ASSPENRGPQPQH
TRBJ2-1,few,TRBV9,ASSVGGQGISGEQF
TRBJ1-3,-,TRBV4-1,ASSQDVFRGSGNTIY
TRBJ2-5,-,TRBV28,ASRFSRGLNQETQY
TRBJ2-1,-,TRBV20-1,SAGTYNEQF
TRBJ1-1,-,TRBV2,ATHSGTVNTEAF
TRBJ2-5,-,TRBV7-3,ASSPTSGRAQTQY
TRBJ1-2,-,TRBV5-1,ASSPGGVWGFIGYT
TRBJ2-3,-,TRBV6-5,ASSYEGGRVDTQY